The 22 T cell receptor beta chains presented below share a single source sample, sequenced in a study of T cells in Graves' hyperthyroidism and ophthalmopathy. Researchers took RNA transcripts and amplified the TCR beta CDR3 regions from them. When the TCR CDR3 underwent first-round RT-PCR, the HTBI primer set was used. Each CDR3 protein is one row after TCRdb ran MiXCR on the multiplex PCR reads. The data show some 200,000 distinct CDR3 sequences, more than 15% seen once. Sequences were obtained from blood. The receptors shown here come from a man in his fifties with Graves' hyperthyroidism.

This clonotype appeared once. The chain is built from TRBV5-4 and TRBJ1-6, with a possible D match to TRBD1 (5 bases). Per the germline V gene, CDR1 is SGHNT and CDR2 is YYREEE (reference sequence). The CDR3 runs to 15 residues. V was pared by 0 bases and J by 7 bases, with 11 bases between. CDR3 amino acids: CASSLGGTANSPLHF. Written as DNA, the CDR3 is TGTGCCAGCAGCTTGGGAGGGACGGCAAATTCACCCCTCCACTTT.

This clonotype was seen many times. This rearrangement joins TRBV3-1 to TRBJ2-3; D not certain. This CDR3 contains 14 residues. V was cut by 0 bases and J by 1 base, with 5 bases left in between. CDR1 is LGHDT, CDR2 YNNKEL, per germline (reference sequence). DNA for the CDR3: TGTGCCAGCAGCCAAGATCTGGGCACAGATACGCAGTATTTT. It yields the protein CASSQDLGTDTQYF.

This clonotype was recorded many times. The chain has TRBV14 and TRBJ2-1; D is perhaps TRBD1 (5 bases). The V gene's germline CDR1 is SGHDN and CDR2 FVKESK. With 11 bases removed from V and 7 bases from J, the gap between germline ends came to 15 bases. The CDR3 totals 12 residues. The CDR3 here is CAVGKGLNEQFF. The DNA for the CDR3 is TGTGCCGTCGGCAAGGGGCTGAATGAGCAGTTCTTC.

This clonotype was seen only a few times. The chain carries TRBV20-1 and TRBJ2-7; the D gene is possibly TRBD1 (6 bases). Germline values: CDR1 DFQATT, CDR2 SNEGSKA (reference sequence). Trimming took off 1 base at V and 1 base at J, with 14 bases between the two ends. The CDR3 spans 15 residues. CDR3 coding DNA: TGCAGTGCTAGAGGACCAGGACAGCCTTCCTACGAGCAGTACTTC. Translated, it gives CSARGPGQPSYEQYF.

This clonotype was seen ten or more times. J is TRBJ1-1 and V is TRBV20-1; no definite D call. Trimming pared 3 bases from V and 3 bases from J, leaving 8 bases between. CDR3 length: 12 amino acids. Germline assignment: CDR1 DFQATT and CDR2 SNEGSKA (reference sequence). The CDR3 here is CSASPEHTEAFF. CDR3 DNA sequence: TGCAGTGCTAGCCCGGAACACACTGAAGCTTTCTTT.

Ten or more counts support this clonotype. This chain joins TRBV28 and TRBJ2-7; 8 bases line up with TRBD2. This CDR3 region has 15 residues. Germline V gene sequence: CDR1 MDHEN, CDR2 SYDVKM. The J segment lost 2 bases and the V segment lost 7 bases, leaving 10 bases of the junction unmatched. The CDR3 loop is CASTLSGRDPYEQYF. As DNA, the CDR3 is TGTGCCAGCACCCTGAGCGGGAGAGATCCCTACGAGCAGTACTTC.

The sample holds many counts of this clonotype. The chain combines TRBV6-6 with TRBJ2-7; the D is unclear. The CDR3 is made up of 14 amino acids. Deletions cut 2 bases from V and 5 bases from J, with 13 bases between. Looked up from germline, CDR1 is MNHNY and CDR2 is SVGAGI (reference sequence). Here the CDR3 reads CASSYASFGDEQYF. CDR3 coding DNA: TGTGCCAGCAGTTACGCTAGTTTTGGCGACGAGCAGTACTTC.

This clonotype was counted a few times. This CDR3 is CASRVDFRTGGKYTQYF. CDR3 coding DNA: TGTGCCAGCCGGGTTGATTTTCGGACAGGGGGCAAATATACGCAGTATTTT. The J gene is TRBJ2-3, the V gene TRBV18; 11 bases agree with TRBD1. V lost 8 bases, J lost 7 bases, and 17 bases stayed unmatched. Germline CDR1 is KGHSH and CDR2 is LQKENI. The CDR3 extends over 17 amino acids.

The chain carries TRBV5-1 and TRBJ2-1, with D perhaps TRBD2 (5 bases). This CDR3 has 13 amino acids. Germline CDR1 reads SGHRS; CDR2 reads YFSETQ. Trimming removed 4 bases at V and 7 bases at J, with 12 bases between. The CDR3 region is CASSRTAPNEQFF. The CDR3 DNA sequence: TGCGCCAGCAGCCGGACTGCCCCTAATGAGCAGTTCTTC. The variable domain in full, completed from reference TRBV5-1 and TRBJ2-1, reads KAGVTQTPRYLIKTRGQQVTLSCSPISGHRSVSWYQQTPGQGLQFLFEYFSETQRNKGNFPGRFSGRQFSNSRSEMNVSTLELGDSALYLCASSRTAPNEQFFGPGTRLTVL.

The CDR3 here is CASSVMAGGSYNEQFF. The DNA for the CDR3 is TGTGCCAGCAGCGTAATGGCGGGGGGATCCTACAATGAGCAGTTCTTC. The genes are TRBV9 and TRBJ2-1; TRBD2 agrees at 8 bases. Germline V gene data show CDR1 as SGDLS and CDR2 as YYNGEE. After removal of 1 base from V and 1 base from J, the junction contained 4 bases not matched to a gene. This CDR3 region has 16 residues. Drawing the rest from reference TRBV9 and TRBJ2-1, the complete variable domain is DSGVTQTPKHLITATGQRVTLRCSPRSGDLSVYWYQQSLDQGLQFLIQYYNGEERAKGNILERFSAQQFPDLHSELNLSSLELGDSALYFCASSVMAGGSYNEQFFGPGTRLTVL.

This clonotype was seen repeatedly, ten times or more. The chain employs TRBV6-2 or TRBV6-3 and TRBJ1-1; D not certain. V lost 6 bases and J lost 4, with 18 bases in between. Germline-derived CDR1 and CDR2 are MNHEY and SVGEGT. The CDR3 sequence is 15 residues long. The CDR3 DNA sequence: TGTGCCAGCAGGTGGAAACAGACCATGGGCACTGAAGCTTTCTTT. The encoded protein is CASRWKQTMGTEAFF.

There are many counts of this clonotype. CDR3 protein: CASSLIGGESQPQHF. CDR3 DNA sequence: TGTGCCAGCAGCTTAATCGGGGGGGAAAGTCAGCCCCAGCATTTT. The genes are TRBV11-2 and TRBJ1-5; D perhaps matches TRBD1 (5 bases). Germline-derived CDR1 and CDR2 are SGHAT and FQNNGV. The CDR3 contains 15 residues. Trimming pared 2 bases from V and 6 bases from J, leaving 14 bases between.

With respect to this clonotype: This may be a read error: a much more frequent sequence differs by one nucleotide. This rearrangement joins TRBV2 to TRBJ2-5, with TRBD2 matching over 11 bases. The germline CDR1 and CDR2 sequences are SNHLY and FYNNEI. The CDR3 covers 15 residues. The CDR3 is CASHGLAGFQEAQYF. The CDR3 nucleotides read TGTGCCAGCCATGGACTAGCGGGCTTCCAAGAGGCCCAGTACTTC.

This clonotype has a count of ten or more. CDR3 amino acids: CASSLAINQPQHF. The CDR3 region has the DNA TGTGCCAGCAGTTTGGCCATCAATCAGCCCCAGCATTTT. The V and J genes are TRBV12-3 or TRBV12-4 and TRBJ1-5; D is unresolved. The CDR3 consists of 13 residues. Trimming took off 3 bases at V and 3 bases at J, with 6 bases between the two ends.

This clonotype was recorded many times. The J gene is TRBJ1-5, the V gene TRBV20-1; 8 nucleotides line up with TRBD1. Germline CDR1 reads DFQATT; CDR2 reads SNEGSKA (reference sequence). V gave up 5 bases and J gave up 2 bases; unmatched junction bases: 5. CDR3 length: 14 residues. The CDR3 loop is CSAAQGARNQPQHF. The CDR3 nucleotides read TGCAGTGCTGCCCAGGGGGCCCGCAATCAGCCCCAGCATTTT.

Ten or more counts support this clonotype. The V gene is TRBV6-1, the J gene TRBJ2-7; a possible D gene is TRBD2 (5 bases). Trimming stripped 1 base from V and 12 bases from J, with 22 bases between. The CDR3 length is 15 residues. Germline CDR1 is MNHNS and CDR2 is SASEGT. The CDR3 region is CASSEEVGAEFPWYF. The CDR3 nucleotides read TGTGCCAGCAGTGAAGAAGTGGGAGCAGAATTTCCGTGGTACTTC.

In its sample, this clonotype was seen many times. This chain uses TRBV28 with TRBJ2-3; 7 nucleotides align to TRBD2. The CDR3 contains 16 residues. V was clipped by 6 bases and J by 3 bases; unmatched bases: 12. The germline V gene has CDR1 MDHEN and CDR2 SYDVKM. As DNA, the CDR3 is TGTGCCAGCAGGCATTCCGGGGGGTTGGGAACAGATACGCAGTATTTT. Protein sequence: CASRHSGGLGTDTQYF.

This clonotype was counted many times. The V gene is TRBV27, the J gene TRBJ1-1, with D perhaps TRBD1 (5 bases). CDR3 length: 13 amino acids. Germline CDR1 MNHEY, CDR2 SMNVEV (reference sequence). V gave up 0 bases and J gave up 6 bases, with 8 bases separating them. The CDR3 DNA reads TGTGCCAGCAGTTTATCGGGGCTCGCTGAAGCTTTCTTT. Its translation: CASSLSGLAEAFF.

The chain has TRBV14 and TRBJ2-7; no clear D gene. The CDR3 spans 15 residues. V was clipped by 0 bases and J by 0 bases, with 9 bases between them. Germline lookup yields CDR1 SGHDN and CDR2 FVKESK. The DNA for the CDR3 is TGTGCCAGCAGCCAAGATGCTAGACCCTCCTACGAGCAGTACTTC. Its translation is CASSQDARPSYEQYF.

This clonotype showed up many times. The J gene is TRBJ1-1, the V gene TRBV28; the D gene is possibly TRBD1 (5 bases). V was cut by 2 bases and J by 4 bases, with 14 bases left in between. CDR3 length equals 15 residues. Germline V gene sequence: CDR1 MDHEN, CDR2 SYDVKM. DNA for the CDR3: TGTGCCAGCAGTTTAGTAGGGGTTTCGGGCACTGAAGCTTTCTTT. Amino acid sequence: CASSLVGVSGTEAFF. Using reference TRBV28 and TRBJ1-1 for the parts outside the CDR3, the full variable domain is DVKVTQSSRYLVKRTGEKVFLECVQDMDHENMFWYRQDPGLGLRLIYFSYDVKMKEKGDIPEGYSVSREKKERFSLILESASTNQTSMYLCASSLVGVSGTEAFFGQGTRLTVV.

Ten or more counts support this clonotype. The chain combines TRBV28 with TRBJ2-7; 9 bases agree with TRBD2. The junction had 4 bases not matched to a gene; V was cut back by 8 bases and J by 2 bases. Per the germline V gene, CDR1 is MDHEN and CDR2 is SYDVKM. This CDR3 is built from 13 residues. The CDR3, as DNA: TGTGCCAGCCGACTAGCGGTAACCTACGAGCAGTACTTC. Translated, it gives CASRLAVTYEQYF.

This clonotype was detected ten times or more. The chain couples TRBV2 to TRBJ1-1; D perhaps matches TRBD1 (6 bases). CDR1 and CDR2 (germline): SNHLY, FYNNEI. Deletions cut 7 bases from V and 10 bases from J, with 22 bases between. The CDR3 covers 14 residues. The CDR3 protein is CASKYRDQLMGAFF. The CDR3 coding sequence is TGTGCCAGCAAATACAGGGATCAACTTATGGGAGCTTTCTTT.